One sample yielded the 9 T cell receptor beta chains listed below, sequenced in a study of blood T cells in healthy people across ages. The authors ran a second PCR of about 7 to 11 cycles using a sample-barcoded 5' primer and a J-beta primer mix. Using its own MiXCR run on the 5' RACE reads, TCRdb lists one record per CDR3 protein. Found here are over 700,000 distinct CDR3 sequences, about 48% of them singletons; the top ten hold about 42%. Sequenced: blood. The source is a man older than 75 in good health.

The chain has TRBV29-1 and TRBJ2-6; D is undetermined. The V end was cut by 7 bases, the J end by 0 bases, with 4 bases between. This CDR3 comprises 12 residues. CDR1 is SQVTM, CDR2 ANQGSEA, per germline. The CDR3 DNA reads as TGCAGCGGCGGCTCTGGGGCCAACGTCCTGACTTTC. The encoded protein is CSGGSGANVLTF.

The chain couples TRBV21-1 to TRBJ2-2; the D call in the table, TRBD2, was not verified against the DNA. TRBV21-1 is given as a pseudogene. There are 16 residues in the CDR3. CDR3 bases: TGTGCCAGCATCCATTACGGGACTAGCGGGAACGGGGAGCTGTTTTTT. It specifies CASIHYGTSGNGELFF.

The DNA of the CDR3 is TGCGCCAGCAGCCAAGATTCCGCGGGAGGGACGAACTGGGAGCAGTTCTTC. It translates to CASSQDSAGGTNWEQFF. V is TRBV4-1 and J is TRBJ2-1, with TRBD2 matching 9 bases. From germline, CDR1 is MGHRA and CDR2 YSYEKL. This CDR3 is 17 amino acids long. J gave up 10 bases and V 0 bases, and 13 bases lay outside the gene matches.

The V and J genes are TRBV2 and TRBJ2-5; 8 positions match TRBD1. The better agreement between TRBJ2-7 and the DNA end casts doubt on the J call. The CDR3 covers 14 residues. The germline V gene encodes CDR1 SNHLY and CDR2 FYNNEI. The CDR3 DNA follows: TGTGCCAGCAGTGGACAGGGGAAGGGCTACGAGCAGTACTTC. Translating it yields CASSGQGKGYEQYF.

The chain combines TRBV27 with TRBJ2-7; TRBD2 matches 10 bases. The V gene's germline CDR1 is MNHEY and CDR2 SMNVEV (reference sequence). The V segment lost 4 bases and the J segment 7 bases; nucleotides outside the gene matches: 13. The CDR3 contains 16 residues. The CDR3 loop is CASSSQTSGLYNEQYF. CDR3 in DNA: TGTGCCAGCAGTTCTCAGACTAGCGGGCTGTACAATGAGCAGTACTTC.

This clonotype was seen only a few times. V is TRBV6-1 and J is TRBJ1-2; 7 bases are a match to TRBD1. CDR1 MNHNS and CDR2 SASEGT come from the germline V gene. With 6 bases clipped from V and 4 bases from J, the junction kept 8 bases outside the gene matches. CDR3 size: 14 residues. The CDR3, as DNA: TGTGCCAGCAGACAGGGGCAGAACCGCTATGGCTACACCTTC. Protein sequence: CASRQGQNRYGYTF.

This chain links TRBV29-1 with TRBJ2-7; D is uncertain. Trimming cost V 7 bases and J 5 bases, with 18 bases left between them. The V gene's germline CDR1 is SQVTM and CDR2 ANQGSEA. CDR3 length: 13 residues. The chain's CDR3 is CSAGSRARDEQYF. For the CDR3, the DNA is TGCAGCGCTGGTTCTCGGGCTCGGGACGAGCAGTACTTC.

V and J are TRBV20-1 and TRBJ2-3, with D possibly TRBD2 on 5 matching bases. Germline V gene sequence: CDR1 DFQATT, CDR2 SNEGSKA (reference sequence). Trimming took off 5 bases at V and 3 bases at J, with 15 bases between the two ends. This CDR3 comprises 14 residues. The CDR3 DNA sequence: TGCAGTGCTCCCGGGATACTAAAAACAGATACGCAGTATTTT. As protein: CSAPGILKTDTQYF.

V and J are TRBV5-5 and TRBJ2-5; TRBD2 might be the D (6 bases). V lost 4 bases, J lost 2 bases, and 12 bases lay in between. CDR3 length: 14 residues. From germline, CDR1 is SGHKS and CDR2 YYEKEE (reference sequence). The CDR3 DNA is TGTGCCAGCAGCGCGGGGCTTAATCAAGAGACCCAGTACTTC. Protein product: CASSAGLNQETQYF.